The following is a T cell receptor beta chain sequence with its context. This clonotype was counted only a few times. Which antigen it targets is not known. Qualities for individual bases were not recorded, and no much larger clone is one base off. The protocol used for the library was RT-PCR. This sample was sequenced with an Illumina HiSeq 2500. The public reads were reanalyzed by TCRdb: fastp trimming at Q25, MiXCR alignment, in-frame beta chains only. Each record represents a unique CDR3 protein, reported with the most common genes and DNA among its rows. Within this sample are 550,000 to 650,000 distinct CDR3 sequences, with about 12% of them counted one time only. The ten largest account for more than 8.5% of the sample. This specimen comes from a study of response to subunit inactivated influenza vaccine (dated by TCRdb to 2016 to 2018). Notes on the research overall: Deep quantitative profiling of the T cell receptor repertoire was used in the study to follow responses to a trivalent subunit inactivated influenza vaccine. What the study reported, not specific to this receptor: The authors proposed that each seasonal influenza vaccination may bring in only a limited number of new T cells.

Sequenced material: PBMCs from blood, taken on the day of vaccination. This receptor was identified in a man aged 50-59 years who received an inactivated influenza vaccine. Donor details come from another sample of the same person, matched by shared clones.

The CDR3 corresponds to CASSLDTGRSTDTQYF. The DNA is as follows: TGCGCCAGCAGCTTGGACACAGGGAGGAGCACAGATACGCAGTATTTT. The V and J genes are TRBV5-1 and TRBJ2-3; the D gene could be TRBD1 or TRBD2, each one agreeing over 6 bases. V is clipped by 0 bases and J by 0 bases, and the sequence between their germline boundaries is 11 bases long. For CDR1 and CDR2, the germline V gene lists SGHRS and YFSETQ. Counted from cysteine to phenylalanine, this CDR3 has 16 amino acids. CDR3 DNA only is kept here, 48 bases in frame from base 1.